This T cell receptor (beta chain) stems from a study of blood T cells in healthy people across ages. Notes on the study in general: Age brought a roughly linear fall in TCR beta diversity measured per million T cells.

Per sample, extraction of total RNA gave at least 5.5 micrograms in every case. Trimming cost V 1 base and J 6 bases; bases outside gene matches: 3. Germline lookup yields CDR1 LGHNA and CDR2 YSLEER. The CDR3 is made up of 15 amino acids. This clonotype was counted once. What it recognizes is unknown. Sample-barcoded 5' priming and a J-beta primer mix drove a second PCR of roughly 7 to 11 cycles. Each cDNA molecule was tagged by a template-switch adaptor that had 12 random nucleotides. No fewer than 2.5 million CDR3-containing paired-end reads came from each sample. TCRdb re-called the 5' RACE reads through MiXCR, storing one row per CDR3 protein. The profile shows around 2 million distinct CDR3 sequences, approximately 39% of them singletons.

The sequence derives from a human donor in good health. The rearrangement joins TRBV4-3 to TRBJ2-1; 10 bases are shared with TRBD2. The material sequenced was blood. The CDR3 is CASSQGRLAGNEQFF. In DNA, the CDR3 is TGCGCCAGCAGCCAAGGCCGACTAGCGGGCAATGAGCAGTTCTTC.